Detailed here is one TCR beta chain. Its antigen is not known. TCRdb keeps only in-frame clones here, not all; method: immunoSEQ multiplex PCR. This table holds more than 85,000 clones, 85% to 95% found once. This sample stems from a study of siplizumab effects on memory and regulatory T cells. Whole-study results and caveats: Controls showed an average of around 28% Treg-derived mappable alloreactive CD4+ clones, while siplizumab showed around 73%. It was never confirmed that proliferating Tregs from siplizumab cultures were suppressive. The apparent diversity of naive T cells exceeded that of memory cells, and naive T cells seemed to make a major contribution to the alloresponse.

The germline V gene has CDR1 SGHDN and CDR2 FVKESK. The CDR3 is 18 amino acids. V was shortened by 4 bases and J by 8 bases, with 29 bases between the two germline ends. The material sequenced was CD4+ T cells sorted from blood. This sequence originates from a human donor in good health. This chain joins TRBV14 and TRBJ1-1, with D perhaps TRBD1 (5 bases). The CDR3 DNA reads as TGTGCCAGCAGCCGAGGACGGGGCCTCCGGGGGGAATCCGAGGAAGCTTTCTTT. Residues: CASSRGRGLRGESEEAFF.